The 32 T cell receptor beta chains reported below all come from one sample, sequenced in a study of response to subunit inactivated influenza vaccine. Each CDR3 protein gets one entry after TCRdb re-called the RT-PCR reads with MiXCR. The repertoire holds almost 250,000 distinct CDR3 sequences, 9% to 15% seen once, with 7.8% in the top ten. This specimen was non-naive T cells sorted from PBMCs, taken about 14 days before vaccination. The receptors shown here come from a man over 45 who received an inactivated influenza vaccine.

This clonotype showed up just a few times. The CDR3 DNA reads as TGTGCCAGCAGCCCGAGGGACAGGATGGGTGAGACCCAGTACTTC. Encoded protein: CASSPRDRMGETQYF. This sequence joins TRBV7-9 and TRBJ2-5; 8 bases fit TRBD1. The CDR3 is 15 residues long. The V gene's germline CDR1 is SEHNR and CDR2 FQNEAQ (reference sequence). Losses at the gene ends were 5 bases for V and 5 bases for J; bases not matched to a gene: 10.

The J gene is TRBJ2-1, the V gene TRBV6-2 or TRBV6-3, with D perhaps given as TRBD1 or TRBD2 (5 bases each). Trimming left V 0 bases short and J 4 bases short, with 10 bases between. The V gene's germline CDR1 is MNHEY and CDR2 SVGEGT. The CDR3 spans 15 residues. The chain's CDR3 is CASSYSGVGYNEQFF. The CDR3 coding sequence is TGTGCCAGCAGTTACTCGGGGGTCGGATACAATGAGCAGTTCTTC.

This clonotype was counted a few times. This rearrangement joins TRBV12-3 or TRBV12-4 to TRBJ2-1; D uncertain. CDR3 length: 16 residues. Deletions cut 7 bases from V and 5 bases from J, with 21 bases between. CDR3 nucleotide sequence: TGTGCCAGCACCATCCCCTCGGGTGGTGCTAACAATGAGCAGTTCTTC. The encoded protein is CASTIPSGGANNEQFF.

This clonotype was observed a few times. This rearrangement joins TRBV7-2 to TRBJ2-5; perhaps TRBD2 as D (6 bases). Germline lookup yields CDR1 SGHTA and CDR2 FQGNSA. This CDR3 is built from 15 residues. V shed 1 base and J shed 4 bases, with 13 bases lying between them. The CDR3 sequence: CASSLGRVGRETQYF. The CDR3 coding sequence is TGTGCCAGCAGCTTAGGGAGGGTCGGTCGAGAGACCCAGTACTTC.

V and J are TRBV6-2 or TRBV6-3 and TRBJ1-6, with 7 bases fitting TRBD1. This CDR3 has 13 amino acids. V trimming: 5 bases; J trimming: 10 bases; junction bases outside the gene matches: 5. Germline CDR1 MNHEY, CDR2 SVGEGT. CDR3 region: CASSPGQDSPLHF. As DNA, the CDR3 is TGTGCCAGCAGTCCCGGACAGGACTCACCCCTCCACTTT.

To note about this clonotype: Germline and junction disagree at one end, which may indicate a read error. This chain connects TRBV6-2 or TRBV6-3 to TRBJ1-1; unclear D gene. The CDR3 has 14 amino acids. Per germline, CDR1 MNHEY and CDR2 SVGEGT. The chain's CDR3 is CASRYFYGPTEAFF. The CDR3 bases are TGTGCCAGCCGTTACTTTTATGGGCCAACTGAAGCTTTCTTT.

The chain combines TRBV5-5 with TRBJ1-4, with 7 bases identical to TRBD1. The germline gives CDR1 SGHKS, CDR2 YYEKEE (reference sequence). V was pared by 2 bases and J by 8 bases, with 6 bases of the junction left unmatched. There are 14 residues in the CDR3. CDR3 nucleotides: TGTGCCAGCAGCTTAAGACAGGGAGTGGAAAAACTGTTTTTT. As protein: CASSLRQGVEKLFF.

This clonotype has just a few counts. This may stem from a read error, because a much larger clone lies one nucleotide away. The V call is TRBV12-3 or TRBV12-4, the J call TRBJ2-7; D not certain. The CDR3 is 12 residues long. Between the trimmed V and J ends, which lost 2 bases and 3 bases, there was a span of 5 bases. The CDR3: CASSLNGYEQYF. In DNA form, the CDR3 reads TGTGCCAGCAGTTTAAACGGCTACGAGCAGTACTTC.

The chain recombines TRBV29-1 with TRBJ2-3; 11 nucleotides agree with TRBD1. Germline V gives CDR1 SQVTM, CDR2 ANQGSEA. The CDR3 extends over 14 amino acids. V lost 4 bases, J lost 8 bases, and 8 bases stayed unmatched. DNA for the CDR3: TGCAGCGTTGTGGACAGGGGGCGGATGGGTACGCAGTATTTT. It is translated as CSVVDRGRMGTQYF.

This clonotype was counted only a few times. CDR3: CSARDHAGRVYEQYF. The CDR3, as DNA: TGCAGTGCTAGAGATCACGCGGGACGGGTTTACGAGCAGTACTTC. This chain links TRBV20-1 with TRBJ2-7; D perhaps matches TRBD2 (6 bases). The V end was cut by 0 bases, the J end by 4 bases, with 16 bases between. From germline, CDR1 is DFQATT and CDR2 SNEGSKA (reference sequence). The CDR3 contains 15 residues.

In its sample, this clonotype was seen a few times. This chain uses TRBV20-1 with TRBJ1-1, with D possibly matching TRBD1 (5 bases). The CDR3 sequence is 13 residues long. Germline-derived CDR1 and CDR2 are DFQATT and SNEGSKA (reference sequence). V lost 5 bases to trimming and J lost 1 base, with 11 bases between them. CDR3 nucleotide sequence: TGCAGTGCTGACTCGGACAAGAACACTGAAGCTTTCTTT. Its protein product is CSADSDKNTEAFF.

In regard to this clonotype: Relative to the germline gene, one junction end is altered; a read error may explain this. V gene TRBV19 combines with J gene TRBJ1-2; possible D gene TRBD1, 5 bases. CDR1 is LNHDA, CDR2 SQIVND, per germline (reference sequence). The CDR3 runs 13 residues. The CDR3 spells CASSQGVSYGYTF. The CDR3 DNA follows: TGTGCTAGTAGTCAGGGAGTATCCTATGGCTACACCTTC.

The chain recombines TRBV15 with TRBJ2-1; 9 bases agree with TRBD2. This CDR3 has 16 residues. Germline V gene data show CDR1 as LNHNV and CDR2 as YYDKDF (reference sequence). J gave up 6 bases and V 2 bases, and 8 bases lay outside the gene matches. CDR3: CATSRNPSGKGNEQFF. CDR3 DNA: TGTGCCACCAGCAGAAACCCTAGCGGGAAAGGCAATGAGCAGTTCTTC.

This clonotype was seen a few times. Here the CDR3 reads CASSQEGGLYNEQFF. The CDR3 DNA sequence: TGTGCCAGCAGCCAAGAGGGGGGGCTATACAATGAGCAGTTCTTC. The chain uses TRBV4-2 and TRBJ2-1; TRBD2 is a possible D gene (7 bases). The CDR3 contains 15 residues. V lost 0 bases and J 4 bases, leaving 10 bases between the germline ends. Germline CDR1 LGHNA, CDR2 YNFKEQ.

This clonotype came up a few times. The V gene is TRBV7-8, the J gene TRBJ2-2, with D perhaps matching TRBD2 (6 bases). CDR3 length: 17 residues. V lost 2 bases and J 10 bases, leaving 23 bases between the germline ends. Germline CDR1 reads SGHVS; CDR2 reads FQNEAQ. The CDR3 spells CASSLLAAGPLDAELFF. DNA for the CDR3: TGTGCCAGCAGCTTATTGGCGGCGGGACCTCTCGACGCGGAGCTGTTTTTT.

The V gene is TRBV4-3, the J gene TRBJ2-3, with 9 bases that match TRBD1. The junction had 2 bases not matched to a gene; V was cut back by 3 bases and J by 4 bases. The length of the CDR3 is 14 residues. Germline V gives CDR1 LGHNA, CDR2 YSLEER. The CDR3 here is CASSQWTGADTQYF. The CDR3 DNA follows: TGCGCCAGCAGCCAGTGGACAGGGGCAGATACGCAGTATTTT.

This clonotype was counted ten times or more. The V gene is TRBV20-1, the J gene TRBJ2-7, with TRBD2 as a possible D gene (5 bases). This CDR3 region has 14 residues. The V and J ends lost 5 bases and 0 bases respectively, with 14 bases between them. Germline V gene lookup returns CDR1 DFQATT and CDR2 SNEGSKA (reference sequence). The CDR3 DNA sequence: TGCAGTGCTCGGCAAGCGGCCCTCTCCTACGAGCAGTACTTC. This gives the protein CSARQAALSYEQYF.

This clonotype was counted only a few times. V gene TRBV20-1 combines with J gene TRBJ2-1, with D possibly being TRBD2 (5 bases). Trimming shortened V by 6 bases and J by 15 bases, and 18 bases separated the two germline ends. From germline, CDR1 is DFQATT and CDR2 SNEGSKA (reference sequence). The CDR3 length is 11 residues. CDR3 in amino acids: CSASDFPYRFF. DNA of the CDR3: TGCAGTGCCTCGGACTTCCCCTATCGGTTCTTC.

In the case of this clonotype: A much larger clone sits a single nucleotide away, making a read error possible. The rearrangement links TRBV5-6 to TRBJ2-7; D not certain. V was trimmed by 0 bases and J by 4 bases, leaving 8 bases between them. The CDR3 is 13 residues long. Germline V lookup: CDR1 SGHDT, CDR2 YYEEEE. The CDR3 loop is CASSLDSAYEQYF. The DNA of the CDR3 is TGTGCCAGCAGCTTGGACAGCGCTTACGAGCAGTACTTC.

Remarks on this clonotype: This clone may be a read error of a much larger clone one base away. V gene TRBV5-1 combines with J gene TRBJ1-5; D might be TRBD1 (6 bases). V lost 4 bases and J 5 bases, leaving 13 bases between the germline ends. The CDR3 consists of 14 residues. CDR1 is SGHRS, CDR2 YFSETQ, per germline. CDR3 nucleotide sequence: TGCGCCAGCAGCCCGGGAGGGGGGTATCAGCCCCAGCATTTT. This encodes CASSPGGGYQPQHF.

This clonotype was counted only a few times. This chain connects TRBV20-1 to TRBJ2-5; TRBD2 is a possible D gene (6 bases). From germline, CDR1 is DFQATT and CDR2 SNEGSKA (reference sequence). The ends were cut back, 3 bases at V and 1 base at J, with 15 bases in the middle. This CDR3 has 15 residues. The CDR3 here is CSARALGDFQETQYF. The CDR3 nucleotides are TGCAGTGCTAGGGCCCTTGGGGACTTCCAAGAGACCCAGTACTTC.

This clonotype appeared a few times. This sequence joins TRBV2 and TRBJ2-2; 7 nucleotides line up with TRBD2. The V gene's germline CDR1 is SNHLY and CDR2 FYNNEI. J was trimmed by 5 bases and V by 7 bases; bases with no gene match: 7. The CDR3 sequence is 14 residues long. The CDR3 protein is CASTGGPRTGELFF. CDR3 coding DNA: TGTGCCAGCACGGGAGGCCCGAGAACCGGGGAGCTGTTTTTT. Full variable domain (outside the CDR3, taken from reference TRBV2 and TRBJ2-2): EPEVTQTPSHQVTQMGQEVILRCVPISNHLYFYWYRQILGQKVEFLVSFYNNEISEKSEIFDDQFSVERPDGSNFTLKIRSTKLEDSAMYFCASTGGPRTGELFFGEGSRLTVL.

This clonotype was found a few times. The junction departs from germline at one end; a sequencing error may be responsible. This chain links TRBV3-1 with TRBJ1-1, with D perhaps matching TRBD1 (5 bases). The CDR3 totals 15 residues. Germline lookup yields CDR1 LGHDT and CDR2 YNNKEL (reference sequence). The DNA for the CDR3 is TGTGCCAGCAGCCACCCCGGGGGGATGAACACTGAAGTTTTCTTT. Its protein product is CASSHPGGMNTEVFF.

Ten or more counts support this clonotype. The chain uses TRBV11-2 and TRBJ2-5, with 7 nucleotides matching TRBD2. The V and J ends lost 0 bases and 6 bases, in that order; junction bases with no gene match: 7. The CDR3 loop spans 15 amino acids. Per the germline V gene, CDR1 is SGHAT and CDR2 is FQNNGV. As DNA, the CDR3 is TGTGCCAGCAGCTTAGATCGGGCGGGAGCAAAGACCCAGTACTTC. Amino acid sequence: CASSLDRAGAKTQYF.

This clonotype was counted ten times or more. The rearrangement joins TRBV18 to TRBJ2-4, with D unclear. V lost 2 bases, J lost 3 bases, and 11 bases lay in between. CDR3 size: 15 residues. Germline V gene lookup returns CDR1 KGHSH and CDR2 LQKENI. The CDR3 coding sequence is TGTGCCAGCTCACCAGGGGTTAGTGGCAAAAACATTCAGTACTTC. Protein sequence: CASSPGVSGKNIQYF.

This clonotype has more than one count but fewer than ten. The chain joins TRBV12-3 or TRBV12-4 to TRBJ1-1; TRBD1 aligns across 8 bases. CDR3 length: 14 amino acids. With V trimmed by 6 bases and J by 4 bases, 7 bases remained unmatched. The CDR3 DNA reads TGTGCCAGCAGCCCAGGGGGCATGGTCACTGAAGCTTTCTTT. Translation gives CASSPGGMVTEAFF.

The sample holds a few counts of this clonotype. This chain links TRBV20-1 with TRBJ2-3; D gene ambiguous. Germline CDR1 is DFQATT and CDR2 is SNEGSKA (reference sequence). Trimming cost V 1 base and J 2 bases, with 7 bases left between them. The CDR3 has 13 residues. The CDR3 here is CSARGRNTDTQYF. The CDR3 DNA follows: TGCAGTGCTAGAGGGCGGAACACAGATACGCAGTATTTT.

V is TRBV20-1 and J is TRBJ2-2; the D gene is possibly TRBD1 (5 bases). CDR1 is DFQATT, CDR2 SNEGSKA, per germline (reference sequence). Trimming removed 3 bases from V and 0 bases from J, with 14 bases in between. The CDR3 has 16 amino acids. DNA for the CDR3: TGCAGTGCTAGTCCAGGGCGCGTCGCGAACACCGGGGAGCTGTTTTTT. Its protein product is CSASPGRVANTGELFF.

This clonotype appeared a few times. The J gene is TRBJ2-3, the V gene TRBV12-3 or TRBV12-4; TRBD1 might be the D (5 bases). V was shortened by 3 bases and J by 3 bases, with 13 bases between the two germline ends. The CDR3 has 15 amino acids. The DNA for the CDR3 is TGTGCCAGCAGTTTTGACGGCAGGACAACAGATACGCAGTATTTT. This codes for CASSFDGRTTDTQYF.

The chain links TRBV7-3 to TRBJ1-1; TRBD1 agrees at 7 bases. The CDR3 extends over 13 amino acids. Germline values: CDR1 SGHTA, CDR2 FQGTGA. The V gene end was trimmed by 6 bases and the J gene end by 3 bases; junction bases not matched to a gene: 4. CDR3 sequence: CASSQGVDTEAFF. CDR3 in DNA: TGTGCCAGCAGTCAGGGGGTTGACACTGAAGCTTTCTTT.

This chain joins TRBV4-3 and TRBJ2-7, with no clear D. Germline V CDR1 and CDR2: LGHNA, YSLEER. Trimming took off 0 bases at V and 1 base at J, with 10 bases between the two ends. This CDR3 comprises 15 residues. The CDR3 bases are TGCGCCAGCAGCCAAGATAACTTAGGATCCTACGAGCAGTACTTC. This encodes CASSQDNLGSYEQYF.

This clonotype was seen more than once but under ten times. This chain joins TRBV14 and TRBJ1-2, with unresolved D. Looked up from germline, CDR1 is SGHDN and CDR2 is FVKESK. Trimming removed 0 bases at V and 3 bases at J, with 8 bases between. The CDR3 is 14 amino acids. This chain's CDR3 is CASSQEGKYYGYTF. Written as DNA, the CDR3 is TGTGCCAGCAGCCAAGAAGGAAAATACTATGGCTACACCTTC.